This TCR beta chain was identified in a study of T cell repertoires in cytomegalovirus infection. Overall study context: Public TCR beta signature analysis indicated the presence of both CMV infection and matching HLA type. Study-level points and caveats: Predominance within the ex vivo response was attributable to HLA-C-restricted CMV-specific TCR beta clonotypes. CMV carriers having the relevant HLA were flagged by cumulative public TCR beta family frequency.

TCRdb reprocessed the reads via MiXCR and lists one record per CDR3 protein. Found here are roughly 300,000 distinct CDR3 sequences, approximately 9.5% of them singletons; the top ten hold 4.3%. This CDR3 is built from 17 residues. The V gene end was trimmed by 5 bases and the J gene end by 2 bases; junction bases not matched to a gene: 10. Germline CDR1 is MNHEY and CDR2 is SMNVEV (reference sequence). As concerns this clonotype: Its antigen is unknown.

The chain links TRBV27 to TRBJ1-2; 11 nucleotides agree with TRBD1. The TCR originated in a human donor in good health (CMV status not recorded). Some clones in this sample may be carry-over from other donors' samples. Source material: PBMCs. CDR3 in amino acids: CASSTHGQGAYNYGYTF. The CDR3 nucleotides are TGTGCCAGCAGTACTCACGGACAGGGGGCATACAACTATGGCTACACCTTC.